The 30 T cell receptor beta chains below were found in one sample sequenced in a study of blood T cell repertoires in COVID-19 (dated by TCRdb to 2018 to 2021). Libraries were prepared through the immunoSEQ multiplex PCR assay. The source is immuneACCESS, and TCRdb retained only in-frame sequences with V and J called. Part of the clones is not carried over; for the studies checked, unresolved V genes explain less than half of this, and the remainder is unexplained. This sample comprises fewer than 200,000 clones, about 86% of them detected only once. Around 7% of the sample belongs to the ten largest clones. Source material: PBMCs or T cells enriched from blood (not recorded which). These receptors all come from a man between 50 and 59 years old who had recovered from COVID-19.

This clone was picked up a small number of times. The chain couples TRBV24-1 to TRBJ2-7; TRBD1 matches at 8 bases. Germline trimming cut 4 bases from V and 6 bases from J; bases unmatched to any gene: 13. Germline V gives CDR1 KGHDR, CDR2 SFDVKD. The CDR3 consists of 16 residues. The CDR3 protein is CATSEEGWTGSGEQYF. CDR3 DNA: TGTGCCACCAGTGAAGAGGGGTGGACAGGGTCAGGCGAGCAGTACTTC.

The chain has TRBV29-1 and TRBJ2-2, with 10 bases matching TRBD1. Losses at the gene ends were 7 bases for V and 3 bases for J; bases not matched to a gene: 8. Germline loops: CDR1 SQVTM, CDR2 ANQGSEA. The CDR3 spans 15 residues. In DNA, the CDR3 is TGCAGCGCAAAGACAGGGGGCGTTGACACCGGGGAGCTGTTTTTT. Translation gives CSAKTGGVDTGELFF.

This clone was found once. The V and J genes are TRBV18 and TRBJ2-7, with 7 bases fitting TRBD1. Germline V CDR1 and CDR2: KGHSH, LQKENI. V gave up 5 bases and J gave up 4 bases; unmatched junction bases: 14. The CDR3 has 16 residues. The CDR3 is CASSITGDVSPYEQYF. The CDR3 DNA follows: TGTGCCAGCTCAATTACAGGGGACGTCTCCCCTTACGAGCAGTACTTC.

The CDR3 sequence: CASSNRQNTEAFF. The CDR3 DNA follows: TGTGCCAGCAGCAACAGGCAAAACACTGAAGCTTTCTTT. The V gene is TRBV7-6, the J gene TRBJ1-1; tentative D call: TRBD1 (5 bases). V lost 5 bases, J lost 2 bases, and 9 bases lay in between. Germline-derived CDR1 and CDR2 are SGHVS and FNYEAQ. The CDR3 extends over 13 amino acids.

The CDR3 here is CASSTAWTGWGSPLHF. In DNA, the CDR3 is TGTGCCAGCAGCACAGCGTGGACAGGGTGGGGCTCACCCCTCCACTTT. V gene TRBV7-2 combines with J gene TRBJ1-6, with 8 bases matching TRBD1. The CDR3 extends over 16 amino acids. The trim removed 5 bases at V and 10 bases at J, leaving 13 bases unmatched. Germline V gene data show CDR1 as SGHTA and CDR2 as FQGNSA.

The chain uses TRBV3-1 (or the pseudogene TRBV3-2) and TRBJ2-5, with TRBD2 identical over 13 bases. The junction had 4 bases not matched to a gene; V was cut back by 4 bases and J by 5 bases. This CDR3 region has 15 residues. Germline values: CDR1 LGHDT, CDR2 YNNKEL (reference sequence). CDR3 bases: TGTGCCAGCAGCCCCGGGACTAGCGGGGTCGAGACCCAGTACTTC. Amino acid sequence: CASSPGTSGVETQYF.

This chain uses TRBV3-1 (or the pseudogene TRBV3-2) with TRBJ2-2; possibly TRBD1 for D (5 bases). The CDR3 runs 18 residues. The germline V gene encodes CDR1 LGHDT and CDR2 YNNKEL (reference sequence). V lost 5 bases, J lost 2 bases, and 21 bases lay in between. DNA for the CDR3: TGTGCCAGCAGCACTCCCCCAGAACGACAGAGCAACACCGGGGAGCTGTTTTTT. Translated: CASSTPPERQSNTGELFF.

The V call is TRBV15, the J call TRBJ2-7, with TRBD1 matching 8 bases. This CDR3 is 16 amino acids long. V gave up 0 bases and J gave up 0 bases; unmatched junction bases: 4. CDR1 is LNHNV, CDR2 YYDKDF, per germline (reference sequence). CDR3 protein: CATSRETGGSSYEQYF. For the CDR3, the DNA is TGTGCCACCAGCAGAGAAACAGGGGGGAGCTCCTACGAGCAGTACTTC.

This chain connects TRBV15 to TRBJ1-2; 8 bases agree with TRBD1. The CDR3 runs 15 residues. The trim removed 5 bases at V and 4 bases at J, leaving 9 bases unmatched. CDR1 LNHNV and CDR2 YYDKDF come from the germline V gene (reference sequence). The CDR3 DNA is TGTGCCACCAGCCGTACAGGGGGTCCTCTCTATGGCTACACCTTC. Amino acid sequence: CATSRTGGPLYGYTF. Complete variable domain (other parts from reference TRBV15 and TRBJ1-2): DAMVIQNPRYQVTQFGKPVTLSCSQTLNHNVMYWYQQKSSQAPKLLFHYYDKDFNNEADTPDNFQSRRPNTSFCFLDIRSPGLGDTAMYLCATSRTGGPLYGYTFGSGTRLTVV.

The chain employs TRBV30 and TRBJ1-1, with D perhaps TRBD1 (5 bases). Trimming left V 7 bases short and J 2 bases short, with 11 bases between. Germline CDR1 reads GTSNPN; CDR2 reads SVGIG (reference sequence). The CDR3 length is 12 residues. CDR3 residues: CASDRINTEAFF. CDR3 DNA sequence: TGTGCCTCTGACAGAATCAACACTGAAGCTTTCTTT.

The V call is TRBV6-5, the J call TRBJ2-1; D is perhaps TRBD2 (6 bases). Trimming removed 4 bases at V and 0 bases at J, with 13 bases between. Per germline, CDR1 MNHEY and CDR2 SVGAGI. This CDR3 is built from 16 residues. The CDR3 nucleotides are TGTGCCAGCAGTTCTCGGGACTCTCCCTCCTACAATGAGCAGTTCTTC. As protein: CASSSRDSPSYNEQFF.

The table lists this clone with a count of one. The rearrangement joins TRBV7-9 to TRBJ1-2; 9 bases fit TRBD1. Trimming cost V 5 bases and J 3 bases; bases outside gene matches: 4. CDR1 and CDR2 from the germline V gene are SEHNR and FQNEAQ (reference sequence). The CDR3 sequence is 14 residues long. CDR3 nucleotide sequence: TGTGCCAGCAGCCCGTGGACAGGGGACTATGGCTACACCTTC. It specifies CASSPWTGDYGYTF.

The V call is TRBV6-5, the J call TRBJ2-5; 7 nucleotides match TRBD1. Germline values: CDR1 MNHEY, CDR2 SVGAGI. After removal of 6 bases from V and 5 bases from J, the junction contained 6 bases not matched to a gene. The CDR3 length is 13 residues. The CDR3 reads CASSRQGLETQYF. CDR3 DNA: TGTGCCAGCAGCCGACAGGGTTTGGAGACCCAGTACTTC.

The CDR3 is CAWHRGSYNSPLHF. Here the CDR3 DNA reads TGTGCCTGGCACCGAGGGTCCTATAATTCACCCCTCCACTTT. This chain connects TRBV30 to TRBJ1-6; no firm D call. V dropped 5 bases and J dropped 1 base, with 9 bases sitting between them. The CDR3 covers 14 residues. The V gene's germline CDR1 is GTSNPN and CDR2 SVGIG (reference sequence).

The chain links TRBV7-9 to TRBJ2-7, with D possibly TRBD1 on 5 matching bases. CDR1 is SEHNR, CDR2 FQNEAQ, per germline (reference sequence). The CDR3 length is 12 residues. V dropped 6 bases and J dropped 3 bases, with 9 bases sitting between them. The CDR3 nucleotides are TGTGCCAGCAGGACCGACAGCTACGAGCAGTACTTC. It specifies CASRTDSYEQYF.

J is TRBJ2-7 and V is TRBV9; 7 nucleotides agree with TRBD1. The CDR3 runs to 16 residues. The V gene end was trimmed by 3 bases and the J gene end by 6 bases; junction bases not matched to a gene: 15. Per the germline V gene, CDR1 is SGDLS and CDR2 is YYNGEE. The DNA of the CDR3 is TGTGCCAGCAGCGGCAAAAAGGGAGAGGGGGCCCTCGAGCAGTACTTC. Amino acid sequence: CASSGKKGEGALEQYF.

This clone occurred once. The CDR3: CASTSTGAKCYEQYF. The CDR3 bases are TGTGCCAGCACCTCAACAGGGGCCAAGTGTTACGAGCAGTACTTC. The rearrangement joins TRBV21-1 to TRBJ2-7; the table's D call, TRBD1, was not checked against the DNA. TRBV21-1 counts as a pseudogene. CDR3 length: 15 amino acids.

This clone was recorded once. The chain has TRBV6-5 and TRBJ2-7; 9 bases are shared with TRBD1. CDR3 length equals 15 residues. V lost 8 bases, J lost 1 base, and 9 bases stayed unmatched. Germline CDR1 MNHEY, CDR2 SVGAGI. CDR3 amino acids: CASHNPGQGSYEQYF. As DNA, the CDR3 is TGTGCCAGCCACAATCCGGGACAGGGATCCTACGAGCAGTACTTC.

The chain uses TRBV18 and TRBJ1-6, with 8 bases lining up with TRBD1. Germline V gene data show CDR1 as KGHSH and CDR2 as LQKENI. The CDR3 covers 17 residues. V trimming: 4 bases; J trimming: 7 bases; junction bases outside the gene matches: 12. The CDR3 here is CASSRDLSTGANSPLHF. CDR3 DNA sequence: TGTGCCAGCTCACGGGATCTCTCGACAGGGGCAAATTCACCCCTCCACTTT.

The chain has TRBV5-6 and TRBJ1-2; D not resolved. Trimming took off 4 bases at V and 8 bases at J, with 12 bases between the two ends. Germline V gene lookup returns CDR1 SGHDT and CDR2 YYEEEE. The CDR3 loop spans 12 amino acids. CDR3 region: CASSPGLRGYTF. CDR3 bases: TGTGCCAGCAGCCCAGGACTTCGCGGCTACACCTTC.

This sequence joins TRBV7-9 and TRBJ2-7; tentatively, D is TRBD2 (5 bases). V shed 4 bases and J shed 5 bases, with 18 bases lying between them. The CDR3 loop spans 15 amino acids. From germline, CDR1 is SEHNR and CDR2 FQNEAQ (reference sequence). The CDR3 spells CASSSGPLGVNEQYF. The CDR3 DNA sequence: TGTGCCAGCAGCTCCGGGCCCTTGGGAGTGAACGAGCAGTACTTC.

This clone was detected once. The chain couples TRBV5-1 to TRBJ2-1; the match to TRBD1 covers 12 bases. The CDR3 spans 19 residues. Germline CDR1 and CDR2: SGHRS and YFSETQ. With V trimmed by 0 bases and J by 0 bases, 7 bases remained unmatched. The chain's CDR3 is CASSLEGTGGLTSYNEQFF. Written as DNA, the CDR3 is TGCGCCAGCAGCTTGGAGGGGACAGGGGGCCTTACCTCCTACAATGAGCAGTTCTTC. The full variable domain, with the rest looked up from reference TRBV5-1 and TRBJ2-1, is KAGVTQTPRYLIKTRGQQVTLSCSPISGHRSVSWYQQTPGQGLQFLFEYFSETQRNKGNFPGRFSGRQFSNSRSEMNVSTLELGDSALYLCASSLEGTGGLTSYNEQFFGPGTRLTVL.

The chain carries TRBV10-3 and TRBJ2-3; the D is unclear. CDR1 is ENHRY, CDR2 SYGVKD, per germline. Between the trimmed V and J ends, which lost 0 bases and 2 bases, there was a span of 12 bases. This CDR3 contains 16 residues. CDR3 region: CAISESPGVPTDTQYF. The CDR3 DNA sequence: TGTGCCATCAGTGAGTCTCCAGGCGTCCCCACAGATACGCAGTATTTT.

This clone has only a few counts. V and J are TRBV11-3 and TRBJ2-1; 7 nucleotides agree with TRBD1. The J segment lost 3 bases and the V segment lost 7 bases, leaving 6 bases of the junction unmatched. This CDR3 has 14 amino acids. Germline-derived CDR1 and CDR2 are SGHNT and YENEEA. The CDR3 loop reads CASTRDSNYNEQFF. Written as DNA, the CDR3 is TGTGCCAGCACCAGGGACAGCAACTACAATGAGCAGTTCTTC.

As DNA, the CDR3 is TGTGCCAGCAGCGTAGCTAATTTAGGGACTAGCGGCCAAGAGACCCAGTACTTC. Translating gives CASSVANLGTSGQETQYF. The rearrangement links TRBV9 to TRBJ2-5, with 11 bases identical to TRBD2. CDR3 length: 18 amino acids. Germline V CDR1 and CDR2: SGDLS, YYNGEE. V lost 0 bases to trimming and J lost 1 base; unmatched junction nucleotides: 8.

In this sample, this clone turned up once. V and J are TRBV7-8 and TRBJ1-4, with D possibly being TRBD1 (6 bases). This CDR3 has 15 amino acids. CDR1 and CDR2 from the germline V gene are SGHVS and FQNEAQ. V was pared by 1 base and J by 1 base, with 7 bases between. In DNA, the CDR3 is TGTGCCAGCAGCTTAGAGGGGGTAACTAATGAAAAACTGTTTTTT. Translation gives CASSLEGVTNEKLFF.

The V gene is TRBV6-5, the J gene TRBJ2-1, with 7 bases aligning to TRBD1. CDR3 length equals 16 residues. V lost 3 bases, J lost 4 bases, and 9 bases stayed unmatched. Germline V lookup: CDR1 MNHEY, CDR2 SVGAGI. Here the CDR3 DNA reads TGTGCCAGCAGTTATGATTATACAGGGGATTACAATGAGCAGTTCTTC. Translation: CASSYDYTGDYNEQFF.

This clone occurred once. This CDR3 reads CASSLRTGMNTEAFF. As DNA, the CDR3 is TGTGCCAGCAGCCTAAGGACAGGGATGAACACTGAAGCTTTCTTT. V gene TRBV11-3 combines with J gene TRBJ1-1; 8 bases fit TRBD1. CDR3 length: 15 amino acids. Germline CDR1 is SGHNT and CDR2 is YENEEA. With V trimmed by 5 bases and J by 0 bases, 5 bases remained unmatched.

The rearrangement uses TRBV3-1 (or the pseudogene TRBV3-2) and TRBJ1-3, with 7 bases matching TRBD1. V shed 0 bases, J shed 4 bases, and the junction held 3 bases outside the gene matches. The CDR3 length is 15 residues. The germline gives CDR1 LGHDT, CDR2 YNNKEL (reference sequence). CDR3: CASSQDRGPGNTIYF. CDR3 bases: TGTGCCAGCAGCCAAGATAGGGGGCCCGGAAACACCATATATTTT.

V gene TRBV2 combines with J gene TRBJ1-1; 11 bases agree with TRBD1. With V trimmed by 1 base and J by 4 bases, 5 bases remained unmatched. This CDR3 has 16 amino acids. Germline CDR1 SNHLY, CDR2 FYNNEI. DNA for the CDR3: TGTGCCAGCAGTGAAGGGACAGGGGGCTTGGGCACTGAAGCTTTCTTT. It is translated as CASSEGTGGLGTEAFF. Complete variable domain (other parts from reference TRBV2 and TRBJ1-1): EPEVTQTPSHQVTQMGQEVILRCVPISNHLYFYWYRQILGQKVEFLVSFYNNEISEKSEIFDDQFSVERPDGSNFTLKIRSTKLEDSAMYFCASSEGTGGLGTEAFFGQGTRLTVV.